These T cell receptor beta chains were read from a single sample in a study of control samples from healthy donors and cancer patients. This table comes from immunoSEQ multiplex PCR, and its TCRdb copy is limited to in-frame clones, with some not included. Among more than 95,000 clones, about 90% were seen once, and the ten largest hold about 1.8%. Sequencing was done on a sample of blood. Every receptor here comes from a man between 18 and 29 years old in good health. The CDR3 runs from the conserved cysteine through the conserved F or W. The D gene is left open where the match is weak. Size values are once, few and many counts, or a class for expanded clones, and some rows have none.

>TRBD2|TRBJ2-1|TRBV12-3/TRBV12-4|-
CASSGLAGDLFF
TGTGCCAGCAGCGGACTAGCGGGAGACCTGTTCTTC
>-|TRBJ2-4|TRBV15|-
CATSSPGMKSKNIQYF
TGTGCCACCAGCAGCCCGGGGATGAAATCCAAAAACATTCAGTACTTC
>-|TRBJ2-1|TRBV14|once
CASSESDWIREQFF
TGTGCCAGCAGCGAGTCGGACTGGATTCGTGAGCAGTTCTTC
>-|TRBJ1-5|TRBV29-1|-
CSVGEGRVQPQHF
TGCAGCGTTGGAGAGGGTCGGGTTCAGCCCCAGCATTTT
>TRBD1|TRBJ1-1|TRBV7-2|-
CASSFRQGGTEAFF
TGTGCCAGCAGCTTCCGACAGGGCGGGACTGAAGCTTTCTTT
>-|TRBJ1-4|TRBV7-2|-
CASSPHLQSTQEKLFF
TGTGCCAGCAGCCCACACCTACAGTCGACGCAAGAAAAACTGTTTTTT
>-|TRBJ1-1|TRBV5-1|-
CASSLGGRLNTEAFF
TGCGCCAGCAGCTTGGGGGGGCGGCTGAACACTGAAGCTTTCTTT
>-|TRBJ2-7|TRBV7-2|once
CASSSGPQGEQYF
TGTGCCAGCAGCTCGGGACCGCAGGGCGAGCAGTACTTC
>-|TRBJ1-1|TRBV4-1|-
CASSQTGRGENTEAFF
TGCGCCAGCAGCCAAACAGGGAGAGGGGAGAACACTGAAGCTTTCTTT
>TRBD2|TRBJ2-1|TRBV28|-
CASSWLAANNEQFF
TGTGCCAGCAGTTGGCTAGCGGCCAACAATGAGCAGTTCTTC
>-|TRBJ1-1|TRBV6-2/TRBV6-3|-
CASSTQGRGTEAFF
TGTGCCAGCAGTACCCAGGGAAGAGGCACTGAAGCTTTCTTT
>TRBD1|TRBJ1-2|TRBV11-2|-
CASSLRDSLRDGYTF
TGTGCCAGCAGCTTACGGGACAGCCTCAGGGATGGCTACACCTTC
>-|TRBJ2-7|TRBV19|-
CASSLTKGTYQYF
TGTGCCAGTAGCTTAACGAAGGGGACCTACCAGTACTTC
>-|TRBJ2-1|TRBV2|few
CASRPQGGENNEQFF
TGTGCCAGCAGACCCCAAGGGGGGGAAAACAATGAGCAGTTCTTC
>-|TRBJ2-3|TRBV27|-
CASSFSRKNTDTQYF
TGTGCCAGCAGTTTCAGTCGAAAGAACACAGATACGCAGTATTTT
>-|TRBJ1-4|TRBV7-8|once
CASSLVGQTNEKLFF
TGTGCCAGCAGCTTAGTAGGCCAGACTAATGAAAAACTGTTTTTT
>TRBD2|TRBJ2-4|TRBV6-5|-
CASGRAGGADIQYF
TGTGCCAGCGGACGAGCGGGAGGAGCAGACATTCAGTACTTC
>TRBD1|TRBJ2-7|TRBV28|once
CASRRQGTSYEQYF
TGTGCCAGCCGGCGACAGGGAACTTCCTACGAGCAGTACTTC
>-|TRBJ2-3|TRBV4-1|-
CASSQGGATDTQYF
TGCGCCAGCAGCCAAGGGGGTGCTACAGATACGCAGTATTTT
>TRBD1|TRBJ2-2|TRBV5-1|-
CASSDNLGQSLSGELFF
TGCGCCAGCAGCGATAACCTGGGACAGTCCCTTTCCGGGGAGCTGTTTTTT
>-|TRBJ1-5|TRBV10-1|many
CASSENMDQPQHF
TGCGCCAGCAGTGAGAATATGGATCAGCCCCAGCATTTT
>-|TRBJ2-7|TRBV6-5|-
CASRRDTYEQYF
TGTGCCAGCAGGAGGGACACCTACGAGCAGTACTTC
>-|TRBJ2-7|TRBV6-5|-
CASIRTGGVEQYF
TGTGCCAGCATCCGGACAGGAGGGGTGGAGCAGTACTTC
>TRBD1|TRBJ2-7|TRBV10-3|many
CAISETDRGEQYF
TGTGCCATCAGTGAGACCGACAGGGGCGAGCAGTACTTC
>TRBD2|TRBJ2-1|TRBV11-2|-
CASSWTRGVYNEQFF
TGTGCCAGCAGCTGGACTAGAGGGGTTTACAATGAGCAGTTCTTC
>-|TRBJ2-1|TRBV3-1/TRBV3-2|-
CASSRSSFSYNEQFF
TGTGCCAGCAGCCGGTCGTCTTTCTCCTACAATGAGCAGTTCTTC
>TRBD1|TRBJ2-4|TRBV7-2|few
CASSIQGAKNIQYF
TGTGCCAGCAGCATACAGGGGGCCAAAAACATTCAGTACTTC
>-|TRBJ2-2|TRBV3-1/TRBV3-2|few
CASILRKTGELFF
TGTGCCAGCATTTTACGAAAAACCGGGGAGCTGTTTTTT
>TRBD1|TRBJ1-1|TRBV27|-
CASSLLTTGGISEAFF
TGTGCCAGCAGTTTATTGACGACAGGGGGAATCTCTGAAGCTTTCTTT
>-|TRBJ2-1|TRBV15|-
CATSPGLSSYNEQFF
TGTGCCACCAGCCCGGGACTCAGCTCCTACAATGAGCAGTTCTTC
>TRBD1|TRBJ2-3|TRBV6-5|-
CASSPDTGVTDTQYF
TGTGCCAGCAGTCCAGATACAGGGGTCACAGATACGCAGTATTTT
>TRBD1|TRBJ1-2|TRBV28|-
CASSFLRMTGGSGYTF
TGTGCCAGCAGTTTCCTGCGTATGACAGGGGGCAGTGGCTACACCTTC
>-|TRBJ2-7|TRBV5-1|-
CASSLPGTYEQYF
TGCGCCAGCAGCTTGCCAGGAACCTACGAGCAGTACTTC